The clone carrying this TCR beta chain was counted between two and nine times. Its antigen is unknown. Preparation of the TCRbeta library involved a method that used unique molecular identifiers. TCRdb called the PCR reads again in MiXCR, with one record for every CDR3 protein. The repertoire holds around 960,000 distinct CDR3 sequences, with less than 30% as singletons. The data belong to a study of T-cell reconstitution after alpha-beta-depleted transplantation in children. Study outcomes and limitations: As was reported, about two months after transplant, alpha-beta T cells came from several hundred expanded graft clones.

Germline CDR1 DFQATT, CDR2 SNEGSKA (reference sequence). CDR3 length: 17 amino acids. With V trimmed by 0 bases and J by 0 bases, 8 bases remained unmatched. J is TRBJ1-1 and V is TRBV20-1; 9 nucleotides line up with TRBD1. The starting material was PBMCs, mostly from graft donor cells, obtained 360 days after TCRalphabeta/CD19-depleted stem cell transplant. The TCR comes from a boy under three years old who had a stem cell transplant for SCID, so the T cells may come from the graft donor. CDR3 region: CSARDRTGAPLNTEAFF. The DNA for the CDR3 is TGCAGTGCTAGAGATCGGACAGGGGCTCCACTGAACACTGAAGCTTTCTTT.